This T cell receptor (beta chain) was captured by sequencing in a study of blood T cell repertoires in COVID-19. V dropped 3 bases and J dropped 4; count of bases not matched to a gene: 12. The CDR3 runs 17 residues. Germline CDR1 is KGHSH and CDR2 is LQKENI. The repertoire was sequenced with immunoSEQ multiplex PCR; TCRdb's copy has only in-frame clones and lacks some. The repertoire has under 55,000 clones, about 72% of them found once; the top ten carry 5.8%. This receptor was identified in a woman between 50 and 59 years old with acute COVID-19. Sequenced input: PBMCs or T cells enriched from blood (not recorded which). The J gene is TRBJ1-2, the V gene TRBV18; TRBD1 matches at 9 bases. CDR3 coding DNA: TGTGCCAGCTCACCCGCCGGGACAGGGAGAGCTGGCTATGGCTACACCTTC. Its protein product is CASSPAGTGRAGYGYTF.